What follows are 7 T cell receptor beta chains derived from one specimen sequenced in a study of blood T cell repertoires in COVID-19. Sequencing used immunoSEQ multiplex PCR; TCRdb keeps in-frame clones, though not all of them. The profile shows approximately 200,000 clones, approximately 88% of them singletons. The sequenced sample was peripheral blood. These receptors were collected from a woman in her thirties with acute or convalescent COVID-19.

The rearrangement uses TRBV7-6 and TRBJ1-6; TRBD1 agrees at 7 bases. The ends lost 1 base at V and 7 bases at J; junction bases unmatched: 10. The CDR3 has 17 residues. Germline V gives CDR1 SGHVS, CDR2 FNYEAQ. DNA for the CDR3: TGTGCCAGCAGCTTAGGGAGGTTCAGGGACAGAAATTCACCCCTCCACTTT. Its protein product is CASSLGRFRDRNSPLHF.

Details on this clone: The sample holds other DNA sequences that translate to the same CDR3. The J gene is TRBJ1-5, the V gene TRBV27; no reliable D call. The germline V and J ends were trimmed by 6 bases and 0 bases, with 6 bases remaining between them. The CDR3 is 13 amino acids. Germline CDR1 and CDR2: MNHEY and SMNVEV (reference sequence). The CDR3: CASSTYSNQPQHF. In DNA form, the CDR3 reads TGTGCCAGCAGCACTTATAGCAATCAGCCCCAGCATTTT.

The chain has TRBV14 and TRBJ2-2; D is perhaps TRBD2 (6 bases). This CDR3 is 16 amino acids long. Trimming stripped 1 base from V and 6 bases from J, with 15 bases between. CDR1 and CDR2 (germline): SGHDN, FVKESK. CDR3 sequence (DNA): TGTGCCAGCAGCCAAGTTGTCGGGGGAGTCGCCGGGGAGCTGTTTTTT. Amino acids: CASSQVVGGVAGELFF.

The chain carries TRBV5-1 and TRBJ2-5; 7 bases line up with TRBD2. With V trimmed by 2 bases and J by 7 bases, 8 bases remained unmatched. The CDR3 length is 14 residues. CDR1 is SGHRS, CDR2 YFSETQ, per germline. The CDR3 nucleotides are TGCGCCAGCAGCTTCGGGGCGGGAGTCGGGACCCAGTACTTC. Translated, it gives CASSFGAGVGTQYF.

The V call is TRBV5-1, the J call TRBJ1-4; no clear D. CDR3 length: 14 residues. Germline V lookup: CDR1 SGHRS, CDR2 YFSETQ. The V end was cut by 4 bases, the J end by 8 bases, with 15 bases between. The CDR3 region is CASSGEGWAEKLFF. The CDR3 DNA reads TGCGCCAGCAGCGGCGAGGGCTGGGCCGAAAAACTGTTTTTT.

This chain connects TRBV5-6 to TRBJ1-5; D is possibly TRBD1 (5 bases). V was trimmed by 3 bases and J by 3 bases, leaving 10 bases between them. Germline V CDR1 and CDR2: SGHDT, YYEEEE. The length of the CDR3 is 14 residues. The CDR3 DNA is TGTGCCAGCAGCTCGTCAGGGTTCAATCAGCCCCAGCATTTT. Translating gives CASSSSGFNQPQHF.

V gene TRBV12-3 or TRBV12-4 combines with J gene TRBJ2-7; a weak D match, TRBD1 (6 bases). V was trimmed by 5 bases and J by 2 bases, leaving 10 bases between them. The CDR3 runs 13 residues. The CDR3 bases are TGTGCCAGCAGTATACAGGGTACCTACGAGCAGTACTTC. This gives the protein CASSIQGTYEQYF.